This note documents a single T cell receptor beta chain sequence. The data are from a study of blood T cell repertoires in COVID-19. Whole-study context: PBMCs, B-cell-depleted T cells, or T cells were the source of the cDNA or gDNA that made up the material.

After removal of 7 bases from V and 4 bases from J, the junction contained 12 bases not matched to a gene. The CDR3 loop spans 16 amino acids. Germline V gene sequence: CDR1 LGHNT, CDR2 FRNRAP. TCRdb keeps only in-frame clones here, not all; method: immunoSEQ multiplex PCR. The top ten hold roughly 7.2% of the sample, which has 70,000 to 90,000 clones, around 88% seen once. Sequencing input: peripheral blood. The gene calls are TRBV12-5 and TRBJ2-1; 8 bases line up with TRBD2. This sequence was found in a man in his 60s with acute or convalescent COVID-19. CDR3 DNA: TGTGCTAGTGTTTTTCCAGCGGGAGAGACTTACAATGAGCAGTTCTTC. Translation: CASVFPAGETYNEQFF.